The rows below give T cell receptor beta chains drawn from one sample of a study of blood T cells in healthy people across ages. TCRdb re-derived calls from the 5' RACE reads in MiXCR, one entry per CDR3 protein. The sample contains hundreds of thousands of distinct CDR3 sequences, under 25% of which appear only once. The sample consisted of blood. The receptors here all came from a man between 65 and 85 years old in good health. The conserved cysteine and the conserved F or W are not part of the CDR3 here.

V,CDR3
TRBV6-6,ASSYPRTGGQETQY
TRBV12-3/TRBV12-4,ASSFQPTNEKLF
TRBV12-5,ASGLDQYSPLH
TRBV7-2,ASSFDVANTGELF
TRBV12-3/TRBV12-4,ASSFPGEGTDTQY
TRBV21-1,ASSKALRGGTGGPYEQY
TRBV10-3,AISGQSYGYT
TRBV20-1,SAWMDGNEQF
TRBV20-1,SAAGAAGGNEQY
TRBV28,ASSLPGRSSYEQY
TRBV10-2,ASRGRGNTIY
TRBV3-1,ASSQESGGYNYGYT
TRBV15,ATSRVRAGLTDTQY
TRBV5-5,ASSLVGGYQPQH
TRBV5-1,ASSLAPGQTYNEQF
TRBV7-2,ASSQGTKEQY
TRBV28,ASSLSLADPYNEQF
TRBV20-1,SASSDENEKLF
TRBV18,ASSQLAEETQY
TRBV29-1,SVTTGTLAKNIQY
TRBV6-5,ASSYSMAGTGAYEQY
TRBV20-1,SAIWGPGELF
TRBV7-9,ASSTRDGSYEQY
TRBV9,ASSGSPSYEQY
TRBV20-1,SAAWRDEQF
TRBV9,ASSVVAGVYNEQF
TRBV5-6,ASSMGQHQSPLH
TRBV20-1,SARGGSGTYNEQF
TRBV20-1,SARVAGVLYEQY
TRBV7-9,ASSYGGSTDAQY
TRBV28,ASSFHPETGTFQETQY
TRBV27,ASSFGQGYETQY
TRBV5-5,ASSLVDSGGTPQH
TRBV20-1,SAAGQGHEQY
TRBV12-3/TRBV12-4,ASSFGLTGGVETQY
TRBV15,ATSREGLAAETQY
TRBV12-3/TRBV12-4,ASSLVVAGASGRY
TRBV12-3/TRBV12-4,ASRSTEQPQH
TRBV2,ASQVNYEQY
TRBV27,ASSPTVSGANVLT
TRBV9,ASSSGQGTYNEQF
TRBV18,ASSPGLDLFYEQY
TRBV25-1,ASRNPSEKLF
TRBV6-5,AVSRGNYGYA
TRBV5-1,ASSPGHAETQY
TRBV6-5,ASSYSKGGGPTEQY
TRBV16,ASSPTALNTGELF
TRBV5-1,ASSLGESVHEQY